The 8 T cell receptor beta chains below were found in one sample sequenced in a study of cytomegalovirus exposure and HLA in healthy donors. PCR was performed using 60 Vbeta and 13 Jbeta primers. Repertoires were generated with immunoSEQ multiplex PCR, while TCRdb's copy carries only in-frame clones and drops some. The sample carries about 120,000 clones, around three quarters recorded once. Sequenced sample: PBMCs. These receptors were collected from a female donor in good health and CMV-seronegative.

The chain is built from TRBV11-2 and TRBJ1-4; D gene ambiguous. This CDR3 spans 16 amino acids. V was trimmed by 3 bases and J by 2 bases, leaving 13 bases between them. Germline values: CDR1 SGHAT, CDR2 FQNNGV. Here the CDR3 reads CASSLGRPGTNEKLFF. CDR3 coding DNA: TGTGCCAGCAGCTTGGGCAGACCGGGGACTAATGAAAAACTGTTTTTT.

This sequence joins TRBV2 and TRBJ2-5, with D possibly being TRBD2 (6 bases). TRBJ2-7 explains the end of the DNA better; the J call may be wrong. The CDR3 covers 12 residues. CDR1 is SNHLY and CDR2 is FYNNEI in the germline V gene. CDR3 DNA sequence: TGTGCCATCACGGGACTCGCCTACGAGCAGTACTTC. It specifies CAITGLAYEQYF.

The chain has TRBV19 and TRBJ2-7; the match to TRBD2 covers 9 bases. The junction had 12 bases not matched to a gene; V was cut back by 6 bases and J by 3 bases. CDR1 LNHDA and CDR2 SQIVND come from the germline V gene (reference sequence). The CDR3 covers 16 residues. The CDR3 sequence is CASSMTGTSILYEQYF. In DNA form, the CDR3 reads TGTGCCAGTAGCATGACCGGGACTAGCATTCTCTACGAGCAGTACTTC.

This sequence joins TRBV7-8 and TRBJ2-7; tentatively, D is TRBD1 (5 bases). Germline values: CDR1 SGHVS, CDR2 FQNEAQ. This CDR3 is built from 14 residues. V gave up 2 bases and J gave up 5 bases, with 13 bases separating them. The CDR3 sequence is CASSLLQGLNEQYF. The CDR3 bases are TGTGCCAGCAGCTTACTGCAGGGTTTGAACGAGCAGTACTTC. Complete variable domain (other parts from reference TRBV7-8 and TRBJ2-7): GAGVSQSPRYKVAKRGQDVALRCDPISGHVSLFWYQQALGQGPEFLTYFQNEAQLDKSGLPSDRFFAERPEGSVSTLKIQRTQQEDSAVYLCASSLLQGLNEQYFGPGTRLTVT.

This chain uses TRBV18 with TRBJ1-1; D is unclear. Per the germline V gene, CDR1 is KGHSH and CDR2 is LQKENI. V shed 3 bases and J shed 1 base, with 9 bases lying between them. CDR3 size: 14 residues. Written as DNA, the CDR3 is TGTGCCAGCTCACCGATCGACTCGAACACTGAAGCTTTCTTT. The encoded protein is CASSPIDSNTEAFF.

This chain connects TRBV6-5 to TRBJ2-4; maybe TRBD2 (6 bases). Between the trimmed V and J ends, which lost 0 bases and 5 bases, there was a span of 11 bases. Germline V gene sequence: CDR1 MNHEY, CDR2 SVGAGI. The CDR3 contains 15 residues. CDR3 sequence reads: CASSYSSSAQNIQYF. CDR3 sequence (DNA): TGTGCCAGCAGTTACTCTTCTAGCGCCCAAAACATTCAGTACTTC.

Points on this clone: One end of the junction varies from germline; a read error may be responsible. The chain couples TRBV6-5 to TRBJ2-4, with 8 bases that match TRBD2. The germline CDR1 and CDR2 sequences are MNHEY and SVGAGI. The CDR3 extends over 15 amino acids. This CDR3 is CASGGSGKDKNSQYF. The CDR3 DNA sequence: TGTGCCAGCGGGGGTAGCGGGAAGGACAAAAACAGTCAGTACTTC.

This clone appeared once. This chain uses TRBV7-8 with TRBJ1-1; D uncertain. Trimming removed 1 base from V and 1 base from J, with 7 bases in between. The CDR3 contains 14 residues. From germline, CDR1 is SGHVS and CDR2 FQNEAQ. The CDR3 DNA follows: TGTGCCAGCAGCTTAGTGGTGGCGAACACTGAAGCTTTCTTT. It encodes CASSLVVANTEAFF.